Listed here are 10 T cell receptor beta chains from one sample, sequenced in a study of OX40 agonist ivuxolimab in advanced cancers. Preparation of the library involved the immunoSEQ multiplex PCR assay. Entries here come from immuneACCESS through TCRdb and include only in-frame sequences with V and J called. Some clones fail to appear in such tables; in the studies checked, an unresolved V gene covers under half of the shortfall, and the cause of the remainder is unknown. This sample holds 85,000 to 100,000 clones; roughly 90% were observed only once. Around 0.85% of the sample is taken by the ten largest. The source material was CD4+ or CD8+ T cells sorted from blood, sampled in a trial of the OX40 agonist ivuxolimab. These receptors came from an adult with an advanced solid tumor such as melanoma, head and neck, liver or kidney cancer.

This clone has more than one count but fewer than ten. The chain carries TRBV6-5 and TRBJ1-1; possible D gene TRBD1, 6 bases. V lost 8 bases to trimming and J lost 6 bases, with 19 bases between them. The length of the CDR3 is 14 residues. Germline loops: CDR1 MNHEY, CDR2 SVGAGI. CDR3 nucleotide sequence: TGTGCCAGCGGTAGGTCAGGGGCGATCCCTGAAGCTTTCTTT. Its protein product is CASGRSGAIPEAFF.

The chain uses TRBV19 and TRBJ2-2, with TRBD1 matching over 7 bases. The V and J ends lost 6 bases and 4 bases, in that order; junction bases with no gene match: 2. The CDR3 runs to 13 residues. Germline V lookup: CDR1 LNHDA, CDR2 SQIVND (reference sequence). For the CDR3, the DNA is TGTGCCAGTAGCCGGGACAGCACCGGGGAGCTGTTTTTT. Its translation: CASSRDSTGELFF.

The chain joins TRBV28 to TRBJ1-4, with 7 positions matching TRBD1. The V segment lost 4 bases and the J segment 7 bases; nucleotides outside the gene matches: 9. The CDR3 is 15 residues long. In germline, CDR1 is MDHEN, CDR2 SYDVKM. As DNA, the CDR3 is TGTGCCAGCAGTTCACCCCAGGGGGGGACTGAAAAACTGTTTTTT. Protein: CASSSPQGGTEKLFF.

The rearrangement links TRBV9 to TRBJ2-7; possibly TRBD2 for D (5 bases). V lost 3 bases, J lost 4 bases, and 11 bases lay in between. Per the germline V gene, CDR1 is SGDLS and CDR2 is YYNGEE. The CDR3 extends over 13 amino acids. CDR3 DNA sequence: TGTGCCAGCAGCGGCGGAGGTAGTTACGAGCAGTACTTC. Its protein is CASSGGGSYEQYF.

V is TRBV7-2 and J is TRBJ2-3, with D tentatively TRBD2 (6 bases). Germline-derived CDR1 and CDR2 are SGHTA and FQGNSA. The CDR3 covers 16 residues. Trimming took off 2 bases at V and 3 bases at J, with 15 bases between the two ends. For the CDR3, the DNA is TGTGCCAGCAGCTTATTAACGGGGGTGGGGACAGATACGCAGTATTTT. Its protein is CASSLLTGVGTDTQYF.

This sequence joins TRBV6-1 and TRBJ1-1; D may be TRBD1 (5 bases). The V end was cut by 1 base, the J end by 9 bases, with 15 bases between. The CDR3 has 14 amino acids. Germline lookup yields CDR1 MNHNS and CDR2 SASEGT. CDR3 protein: CASSEGGVNIKAFF. As DNA, the CDR3 is TGTGCCAGCAGTGAAGGGGGGGTCAACATTAAAGCTTTCTTT.

The J gene is TRBJ2-5, the V gene TRBV18; D is unresolved. V lost 0 bases and J lost 0, with 5 bases in between. Germline assignment: CDR1 KGHSH and CDR2 LQKENI. The CDR3 consists of 14 residues. The CDR3 here is CASSPPMYQETQYF. DNA of the CDR3: TGTGCCAGCTCACCACCTATGTACCAAGAGACCCAGTACTTC.

The chain carries TRBV5-1 and TRBJ1-6; D unresolved. The CDR3 sequence is 15 residues long. The germline gives CDR1 SGHRS, CDR2 YFSETQ. V was cut by 0 bases and J by 6 bases, with 10 bases left in between. For the CDR3, the DNA is TGCGCCAGCAGCTTGGCGATAGGGAGTAATTCACCCCTCCACTTT. The encoded protein is CASSLAIGSNSPLHF.

The chain employs TRBV29-1 and TRBJ1-2; TRBD1 matches at 8 bases. After removal of 7 bases from V and 0 bases from J, the junction contained 7 bases not matched to a gene. The CDR3 loop spans 14 amino acids. Germline lookup yields CDR1 SQVTM and CDR2 ANQGSEA. This chain's CDR3 is CSAARDRTNYGYTF. As DNA, the CDR3 is TGCAGCGCCGCCCGGGACAGGACTAACTATGGCTACACCTTC. The full variable domain, rest sourced from reference TRBV29-1 and TRBJ1-2, is SAVISQKPSRDICQRGTSLTIQCQVDSQVTMMFWYRQQPGQSLTLIATANQGSEATYESGFVIDKFPISRPNLTFSTLTVSNMSPEDSSIYLCSAARDRTNYGYTFGSGTRLTVV.

The chain employs TRBV29-1 and TRBJ2-3, with 10 bases identical to TRBD1. This CDR3 comprises 15 residues. CDR1 and CDR2 (germline): SQVTM, ANQGSEA. V trimming: 3 bases; J trimming: 5 bases; junction bases outside the gene matches: 8. The CDR3 here is CSVETGQGIVDTQYF. The CDR3 DNA follows: TGCAGCGTTGAGACGGGACAGGGGATCGTAGATACGCAGTATTTT.